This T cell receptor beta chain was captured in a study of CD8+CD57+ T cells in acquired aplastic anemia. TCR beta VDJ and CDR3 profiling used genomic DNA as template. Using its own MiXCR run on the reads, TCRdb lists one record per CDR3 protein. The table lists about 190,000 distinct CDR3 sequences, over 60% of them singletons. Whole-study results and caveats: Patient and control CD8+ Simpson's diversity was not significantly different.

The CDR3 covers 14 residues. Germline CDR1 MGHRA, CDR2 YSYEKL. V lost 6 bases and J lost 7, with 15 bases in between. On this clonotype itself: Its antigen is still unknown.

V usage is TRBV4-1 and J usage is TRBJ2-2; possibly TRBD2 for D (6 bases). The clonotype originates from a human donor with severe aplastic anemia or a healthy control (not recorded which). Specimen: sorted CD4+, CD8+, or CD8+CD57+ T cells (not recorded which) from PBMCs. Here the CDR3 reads CASRDETAGGELFF. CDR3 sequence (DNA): TGCGCCAGCAGGGACGAGACAGCGGGCGGGGAGCTGTTTTTT.